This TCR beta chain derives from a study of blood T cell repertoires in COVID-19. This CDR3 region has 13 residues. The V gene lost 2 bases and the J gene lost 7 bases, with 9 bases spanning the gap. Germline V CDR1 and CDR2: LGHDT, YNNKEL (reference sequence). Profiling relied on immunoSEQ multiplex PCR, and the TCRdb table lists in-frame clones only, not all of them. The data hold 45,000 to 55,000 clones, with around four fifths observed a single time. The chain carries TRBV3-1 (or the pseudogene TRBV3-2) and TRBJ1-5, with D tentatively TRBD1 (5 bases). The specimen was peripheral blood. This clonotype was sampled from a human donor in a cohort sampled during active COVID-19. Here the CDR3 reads CASSQSGGQPQHF. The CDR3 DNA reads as TGTGCCAGCAGCCAATCGGGGGGACAGCCCCAGCATTTT.